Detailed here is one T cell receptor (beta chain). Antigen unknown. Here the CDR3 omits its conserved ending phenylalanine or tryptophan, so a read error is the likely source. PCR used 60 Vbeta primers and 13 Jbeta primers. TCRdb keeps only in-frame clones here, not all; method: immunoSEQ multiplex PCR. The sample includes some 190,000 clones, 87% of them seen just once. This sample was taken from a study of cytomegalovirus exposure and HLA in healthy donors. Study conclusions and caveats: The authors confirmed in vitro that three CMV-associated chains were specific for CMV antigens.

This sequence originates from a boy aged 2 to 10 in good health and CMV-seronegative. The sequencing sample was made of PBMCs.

As DNA, the CDR3 is TGTGCCTGGAGGGGACAGGGGTCGTTCTACTCACCCCTCCACCTT. Translated: CAWRGQGSFYSPLHL. The rearrangement joins TRBV30 to TRBJ1-6, with 10 bases lining up with TRBD1. The junction had 9 bases not matched to a gene; V was cut back by 3 bases and J by 10 bases. The CDR3 contains 15 residues. Germline CDR1 GTSNPN, CDR2 SVGIG (reference sequence).